Detailed here is one TCR beta chain. The clone's antigen remains unknown. Qualities for individual bases were not recorded, and no much larger clone is one base off. TCR beta CDR3 regions were amplified from genomic DNA with the immunoSEQ v3 hsTCRB kit using bias-controlled multiplex PCR. An Illumina NextSeq 500 was used to sequence the TCR libraries, reaching approximately 2 million read pairs at survey level or roughly 5-6.5 million at deep level. Per the source publication's procedure: Clonality was reported by immunoSEQ Analyzer software, which also assigned V, D and J genes and filtered out non-productive sequences. Repertoires were compared using productive Simpson clonality and Morisita overlap index of productive TRB rearrangements between infused TIL and blood. Absolute clonotype counts in blood were estimated by multiplying the lymphocyte count by the CD3+ fraction and by the productive frequency of the clone. The immuneACCESS repertoire file appears here via TCRdb, limited to in-frame rearrangements. These files lack a portion of the clones; in checked studies, under half of the deficit traces to unresolved V genes, and the cause of the others is not known. V and J calls and clone size are given by that table; D and trimming were obtained from the DNA. This sample has under 70,000 clones in its table, and around 79% of those were observed once. The ten largest account for less than 2% of the sample.

Reading the germline V gene gives CDR1 ENHRY and CDR2 SYGVKD. Between the V and J ends, shortened by 4 bases and 3 bases respectively, the junction contains 9 bases. The CDR3 numbers 14 residues from cysteine through phenylalanine. The kept DNA is CDR3 alone, 42 bases in frame from the first base. Reading the label with the study, this specimen's time point is: pre-treatment sample, taken before nivolumab and TIL therapy. Adults with stage 4 NSCLC were enrolled in a dual-center phase I trial from October 2017 to early 2020. Samples came from a single-arm, open-label phase I trial of tumor-infiltrating lymphocyte therapy with nivolumab in advanced non-small cell lung cancer. Blood mononuclear cells from EDTA tubes were isolated by Ficoll gradient, snap-frozen as pellets, and DNA was extracted with a Qiagen mini-prep kit. The record originates from a study of TIL therapy for anti-PD-1-resistant metastatic lung cancer (dated by TCRdb to 2020 to 2023). The study in broad terms: Tumors were harvested before any PD-1/PD-L1 blockade; patients then received nivolumab, and those progressing received lymphodepletion, expanded TIL infusion and IL-2. T cell receptor beta sequencing of tumor and peripheral blood served to follow clonotypes across the tumor, the expanded TIL product, and serial blood samples. The cohort was composed predominantly of lung adenocarcinoma, with a few EGFR-mutant and two ALK-rearranged tumors included, and half of patients were identified as current or former smokers. Across the cohort, whole-exome sequencing showed a median non-synonymous tumor mutation burden of around 1.4 mutations per megabase. A median age of around 54 years (range about 35-75) and a median tumor PD-L1 proportion score of 6% were recorded among enrolled patients. Here is what the overall study found, with its caveats: The study protocol defined all tumor marker inferences as exploratory. Clonotypes from the infused TIL partially replaced the baseline peripheral repertoire and then declined over months, and persistence showed no apparent association with response. The cohort was highly selected, with more treatment-naive, never-smoker and oncogene-addicted patients than typical, limiting generalizability.

The sequence was obtained from a person aged 25-79 years with non-small cell lung cancer. The specimen comprised blood, sampled at baseline. The chain joins TRBV10-3 to TRBJ2-2; the D gene is perhaps TRBD1, from 6 matching bases. The sequenced DNA: TGTGCCATCAGTGGGGACACTTACACCGGGGAGCTGTTTTTT. Its product reads: CAISGDTYTGELFF.